The clone carrying this T cell receptor (beta chain) was recorded only once. Its antigen is as yet unknown. Germline V gene sequence: CDR1 SGHKS, CDR2 YYEKEE (reference sequence). Trimming removed 0 bases from V and 5 bases from J, with 8 bases in between. This CDR3 has 13 amino acids. Patients were ineligible given autoimmune disease history or systemic immunosuppression. This table comes from immunoSEQ multiplex PCR, and its TCRdb copy is limited to in-frame clones, with some not included. There are 85,000 to 100,000 clones in the sample; more than 80% occur only once, and around 0.2% lies in the top ten. This sample is drawn from a study of OX40 agonist ivuxolimab in advanced cancers. Overall study: The patients received ivuxolimab by intravenous route every 2 weeks at 0.01 to 10 mg/kg. Study results and caveats: At 0.1 to 3.0 mg/kg, CD4+ and CD8+ blood T cells expanded clonally by week 6. Compared with others, partial responders at 0.1-3.0 mg/kg displayed clonal expansion among the lowest.

The chain employs TRBV5-5 and TRBJ2-5; the D gene is possibly TRBD1 (6 bases). This TCR came from an adult with an advanced solid tumor such as melanoma, head and neck, liver or kidney cancer. This specimen consisted of CD4+ or CD8+ T cells sorted from blood, obtained in a trial of the OX40 agonist ivuxolimab. CDR3 bases: TGTGCCAGCAGCTTGGACAGGGTGGAGACCCAGTACTTC. Translating gives CASSLDRVETQYF.